Following are 12 T cell receptor beta chains from one sample sequenced in a study of blood T cell repertoires in COVID-19. The data were produced by immunoSEQ multiplex PCR, yet TCRdb's version contains in-frame clones alone and is incomplete. Of fewer than 30,000 clones listed, 85% are singletons. Sequenced material: peripheral blood. The receptors were sampled from a human donor in a cohort sampled during active COVID-19.

Notes on this clone: Relative to the germline gene, one junction end is altered; a read error may explain this. The V call is TRBV7-7, the J call TRBJ2-1; a possible D gene is TRBD2 (7 bases). The CDR3 consists of 16 residues. In germline, CDR1 is SSHAT, CDR2 FNYEAQ (reference sequence). CDR3 in amino acids: CASSLSAGAGDNEQFF. CDR3 nucleotides: TGTGCTAGCAGCTTAAGCGCGGGGGCTGGTGACAATGAGCAGTTCTTC.

DNA for the CDR3: TGTGCCAGCAGCTCATATCTTGGGGCCTCGCCCCAAAGGGCCGGGGAGCTGTTTTTT. The encoded protein is CASSSYLGASPQRAGELFF. The chain combines TRBV9 with TRBJ2-2, with a tentative D call TRBD1 (5 bases). CDR3 length: 19 residues. V was pared by 4 bases and J by 6 bases, with 28 bases between. Per the germline V gene, CDR1 is SGDLS and CDR2 is YYNGEE.

The gene calls are TRBV9 and TRBJ2-2; a possible D gene is TRBD1 (5 bases). Deletions cut 0 bases from V and 3 bases from J, with 12 bases between. There are 16 residues in the CDR3. Germline V lookup: CDR1 SGDLS, CDR2 YYNGEE. CDR3 coding DNA: TGTGCCAGCAGCGTAGCTCCAGGGCTGCACACCGGGGAGCTGTTTTTT. This encodes CASSVAPGLHTGELFF.

The chain has TRBV30 and TRBJ1-3; TRBD1 agrees at 7 bases. Germline V gene lookup returns CDR1 GTSNPN and CDR2 SVGIG (reference sequence). Trimming at V came to 1 base and at J to 0 bases, leaving 6 bases not matched to a gene. The CDR3 is 16 amino acids. The chain's CDR3 is CAWSETGRRSGNTIYF. CDR3 nucleotide sequence: TGTGCCTGGAGTGAGACAGGGAGACGCTCTGGAAACACCATATATTTT.

A single count supports this clone. This chain uses TRBV29-1 with TRBJ1-2; TRBD1 matches at 8 bases. With V trimmed by 3 bases and J by 5 bases, 23 bases remained unmatched. The CDR3 runs 19 residues. CDR1 and CDR2 from the germline V gene are SQVTM and ANQGSEA. The DNA of the CDR3 is TGCAGCGTTGAGGTGGTTTACCCCGGGTCAGGGGGCGCCCCTTATGGCTACACCTTC. This codes for CSVEVVYPGSGGAPYGYTF. The full variable domain, in which reference TRBV29-1 and TRBJ1-2 provide the parts outside the CDR3, is SAVISQKPSRDICQRGTSLTIQCQVDSQVTMMFWYRQQPGQSLTLIATANQGSEATYESGFVIDKFPISRPNLTFSTLTVSNMSPEDSSIYLCSVEVVYPGSGGAPYGYTFGSGTRLTVV.

The J gene is TRBJ2-1, the V gene TRBV5-6; tentatively, D is TRBD1 (6 bases). Germline V gene lookup returns CDR1 SGHDT and CDR2 YYEEEE. This CDR3 comprises 13 residues. The germline V and J ends were trimmed by 4 bases and 15 bases, with 20 bases remaining between them. CDR3 sequence: CASSKQGVHLRFF. CDR3 nucleotide sequence: TGTGCCAGCAGCAAACAGGGTGTCCATTTGCGGTTCTTC.

The chain uses TRBV4-3 and TRBJ2-2; 9 nucleotides agree with TRBD1. CDR3 length: 17 residues. V lost 3 bases and J lost 6; bases outside the gene matches: 11. Per germline, CDR1 LGHNA and CDR2 YSLEER. The DNA for the CDR3 is TGCGCCAGCAGCCACGCCCTACGGACAGGGGAGTCCGGGGAGCTGTTTTTT. It yields the protein CASSHALRTGESGELFF.

CDR3 sequence reads: CASSKVNYGYTF. CDR3 sequence (DNA): TGTGCCAGCAGCAAAGTAAACTATGGCTACACCTTC. The chain links TRBV21-1 to TRBJ1-2. TRBV21-1 is described as a pseudogene. CDR3 length equals 12 residues.

This clone has a single count. V gene TRBV15 combines with J gene TRBJ2-5; D possibly corresponds to TRBD1 (6 bases). The CDR3 loop spans 13 amino acids. V was clipped by 5 bases and J by 4 bases, with 11 bases between them. Per the germline V gene, CDR1 is LNHNV and CDR2 is YYDKDF (reference sequence). The CDR3 DNA follows: TGTGCCACCAGCGGCAGGGGTCGAGAGACCCAGTACTTC. Its protein product is CATSGRGRETQYF. Based on the CDR3 plus reference TRBV15 and TRBJ2-5, the full variable domain is DAMVIQNPRYQVTQFGKPVTLSCSQTLNHNVMYWYQQKSSQAPKLLFHYYDKDFNNEADTPDNFQSRRPNTSFCFLDIRSPGLGDTAMYLCATSGRGRETQYFGPGTRLLVL.

This chain connects TRBV6-5 to TRBJ1-2, with TRBD1 identical over 8 bases. The V and J ends lost 0 bases and 8 bases, in that order; junction bases with no gene match: 8. The V gene's germline CDR1 is MNHEY and CDR2 SVGAGI. CDR3 length: 15 amino acids. The CDR3 reads CASSYSRTGHLGYTF. CDR3 nucleotide sequence: TGTGCCAGCAGTTACTCGAGGACAGGGCACTTGGGCTACACCTTC.

This clone has only a few counts. This sequence joins TRBV5-1 and TRBJ2-7, with 7 bases fitting TRBD1. V shed 0 bases and J 2 bases; nucleotides not matched to a gene: 5. Looked up from germline, CDR1 is SGHRS and CDR2 is YFSETQ. The CDR3 has 15 residues. CDR3 DNA: TGCGCCAGCAGCTTGGCGCAGGGGGTCGCCTACGAGCAGTACTTC. Amino acids: CASSLAQGVAYEQYF.

This sequence joins TRBV30 and TRBJ1-4, with D perhaps TRBD1 (5 bases). V was clipped by 3 bases and J by 4 bases, with 15 bases between them. CDR3 length equals 15 residues. Per the germline V gene, CDR1 is GTSNPN and CDR2 is SVGIG (reference sequence). DNA for the CDR3: TGTGCCTGGAGGGCCGGGACGGGGGATAATGAAAAACTGTTTTTT. Translated: CAWRAGTGDNEKLFF.